This TCR beta chain came from a study of cytomegalovirus exposure and HLA in healthy donors. Overall study findings and caveats: One variant, a missense change in DCLRE1C, was linked in a later analysis to TCR beta V- and J-gene trimming. Association of 17,000 or so TCR beta sequences with HLA alleles was found at 0.05 false discovery rate in a later analysis. The authors reported that TCR beta sequences could predict HLA-A and HLA-B alleles. These predictions were accurate for most subjects in the first cohort.

Donors counted as nominally healthy when sampled, yet unrecorded immune exposures were likely. Germline CDR1 is MNHEY and CDR2 is SMNVEV (reference sequence). CDR3 length: 15 residues. Vbeta (60) and Jbeta (13) primers were used in the PCR. Data came from immunoSEQ multiplex PCR; TCRdb stores just in-frame clones and leaves some out. The profile covers about 68,000 clones, with approximately 80% appearing a single time and approximately 6.2% taken by the ten largest. This clone was found once. Its antigen is unidentified. The junction shows a germline mismatch at one end, possibly a read error. Additional DNA sequences in this sample encode the identical CDR3.

Sequencing input: PBMCs. V usage is TRBV27 and J usage is TRBJ2-7; D might be TRBD1 (8 bases). The sequence was collected from a human donor in good health. The CDR3, as DNA: TGCGCCAGCAGTTTAAGGACAGGGAGGGCCTACGAGCAGTACTTC. Translated, it gives CASSLRTGRAYEQYF.